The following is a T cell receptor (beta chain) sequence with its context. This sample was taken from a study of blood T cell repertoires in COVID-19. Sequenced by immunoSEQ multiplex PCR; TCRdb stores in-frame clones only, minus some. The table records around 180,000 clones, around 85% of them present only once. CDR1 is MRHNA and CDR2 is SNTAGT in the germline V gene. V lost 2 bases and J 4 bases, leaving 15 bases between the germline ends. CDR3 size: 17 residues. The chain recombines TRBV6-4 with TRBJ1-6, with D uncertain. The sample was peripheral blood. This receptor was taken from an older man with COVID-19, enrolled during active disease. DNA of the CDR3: TGTGCCAGCAGTGACCCTCCGGGAAACTTTTATAATTCACCCCTCCACTTT. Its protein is CASSDPPGNFYNSPLHF.